The rows below give T cell receptor beta chains drawn from one sample of a study of shared clonotypes between healthy human individuals. The repertoire was sequenced with immunoSEQ multiplex PCR; TCRdb's copy has only in-frame clones and lacks some. This sample carries roughly 2 million clones, about 95% of them seen once, and the ten largest clones take approximately 1.2%. Sequencing used naive CD8+ T cells sorted from blood. The receptor source for this set is a man aged 18 to 30 in good health. Each CDR3 is given without its conserved first and last residue. Fields, in order: clone size, V gene, J gene, CDR3 protein. Clone size is shown for a subset of rows, as once, few, many or a class of expanded clone.

abundance: .; v_gene: TRBV7-9; j_gene: TRBJ2-7; CDR3aa: ASSPNGGYVYEQY
abundance: .; v_gene: TRBV6-6; j_gene: TRBJ2-2; CDR3aa: ASSPLEGTGELF
abundance: .; v_gene: TRBV10-3; j_gene: TRBJ1-2; CDR3aa: AISESTINYGYT
abundance: few; v_gene: TRBV7-9; j_gene: TRBJ1-1; CDR3aa: ASSRSGGRGAF
abundance: once; v_gene: TRBV18; j_gene: TRBJ1-1; CDR3aa: ASSEPLNTEAF
abundance: .; v_gene: TRBV6-6; j_gene: TRBJ1-3; CDR3aa: ASSFNSRASGNTIY
abundance: .; v_gene: TRBV27; j_gene: TRBJ2-1; CDR3aa: ASSLTPYNEQF
abundance: .; v_gene: TRBV2; j_gene: TRBJ2-1; CDR3aa: AISSGGSDNEQF
abundance: .; v_gene: TRBV5-1; j_gene: TRBJ2-5; CDR3aa: ASSPPGSGSKGQETQY
abundance: .; v_gene: TRBV9; j_gene: TRBJ2-7; CDR3aa: ASSPEGGWYEQY